Following are 27 T cell receptor beta chains from one sample sequenced in a study of T cells after yellow fever vaccination. TCRdb processed the 5' RACE reads anew with MiXCR; each CDR3 protein has one entry. The data show approximately 550,000 distinct CDR3 sequences, roughly 21% seen once. This specimen was PBMCs, taken 15 days after the yellow fever booster vaccination. These receptors were collected from a man between 25 and 39 years old who received the YFV17D yellow fever vaccine.

This chain uses TRBV12-3 or TRBV12-4 with TRBJ1-1; tentative D call: TRBD1 (5 bases). The CDR3 runs 15 residues. V dropped 3 bases and J dropped 0 bases, with 11 bases sitting between them. CDR3 DNA sequence: TGTGCCAGCAGTTTTCGACAGCCCATGAACACTGAAGCTTTCTTT. The encoded protein is CASSFRQPMNTEAFF.

There are a few counts of this clonotype. The chain combines TRBV9 with TRBJ2-7, with 7 positions matching TRBD2. The CDR3 is made up of 17 amino acids. Germline V gives CDR1 SGDLS, CDR2 YYNGEE. Trimming cost V 4 bases and J 0 bases; bases outside gene matches: 13. The CDR3 DNA reads as TGTGCCAGCAGCCCCACGGGACTAAGGCCTTCCTCCTACGAGCAGTACTTC. Translation gives CASSPTGLRPSSYEQYF.

The chain combines TRBV27 with TRBJ2-3; D might be TRBD2 (5 bases). The CDR3 loop spans 15 amino acids. The V end lost 3 bases, the J end lost 1 base, and 11 bases lay between the germline ends. Germline V lookup: CDR1 MNHEY, CDR2 SMNVEV (reference sequence). CDR3 sequence (DNA): TGTGCCAGCAGTTTCCGAGGGTCTGGCACAGATACGCAGTATTTT. It yields the protein CASSFRGSGTDTQYF.

V and J are TRBV3-1 and TRBJ2-3, with 13 bases lining up with TRBD2. CDR3 length equals 18 residues. The V segment lost 4 bases and the J segment 3 bases; nucleotides outside the gene matches: 10. Germline loops: CDR1 LGHDT, CDR2 YNNKEL (reference sequence). In nucleotides, the CDR3 is TGTGCCAGCAGCCGAACCGGGACTAGCGGGATGTTGACAGATACGCAGTATTTT. Protein: CASSRTGTSGMLTDTQYF.

The chain couples TRBV7-3 to TRBJ2-1, with D uncertain. This CDR3 comprises 14 residues. V was pared by 5 bases and J by 3 bases, with 11 bases between. CDR1 is SGHTA, CDR2 FQGTGA, per germline. CDR3 nucleotide sequence: TGTGCCAGCAGCCCCGGACCTCACTACAATGAGCAGTTCTTC. It yields the protein CASSPGPHYNEQFF. Full variable domain (remainder filled in from reference TRBV7-3 and TRBJ2-1): GAGVSQTPSNKVTEKGKYVELRCDPISGHTALYWYRQSLGQGPEFLIYFQGTGAADDSGLPNDRFFAVRPEGSVSTLKIQRTERGDSAVYLCASSPGPHYNEQFFGPGTRLTVL.

This clonotype was seen a few times. V usage is TRBV2 and J usage is TRBJ2-7; 11 nucleotides align to TRBD2. The CDR3 totals 14 residues. CDR1 and CDR2 (germline): SNHLY, FYNNEI. The V and J ends lost 6 bases and 2 bases, in that order; junction bases with no gene match: 3. CDR3 amino acids: CASRGTSGTYEQYF. CDR3 DNA: TGTGCCAGCAGAGGGACTAGCGGAACCTACGAGCAGTACTTC. The whole variable domain, filled in from reference TRBV2 and TRBJ2-7, reads EPEVTQTPSHQVTQMGQEVILRCVPISNHLYFYWYRQILGQKVEFLVSFYNNEISEKSEIFDDQFSVERPDGSNFTLKIRSTKLEDSAMYFCASRGTSGTYEQYFGPGTRLTVT.

This clonotype was observed a handful of times. The chain employs TRBV9 and TRBJ2-5; D is ambiguous. V was clipped by 5 bases and J by 5 bases, with 16 bases between them. The CDR3 totals 14 residues. Germline lookup yields CDR1 SGDLS and CDR2 YYNGEE. The CDR3 is CASSYRLGGETQYF. CDR3 nucleotide sequence: TGTGCCAGCAGTTACCGACTTGGTGGGGAGACCCAGTACTTC.

This clonotype was picked up one time. The J gene is TRBJ2-1, the V gene TRBV20-1, with TRBD2 matching 9 bases. The V and J ends lost 5 bases and 3 bases, in that order; junction bases with no gene match: 14. CDR3 size: 17 residues. Germline V lookup: CDR1 DFQATT, CDR2 SNEGSKA (reference sequence). CDR3 in DNA: TGCAGTGCTGTGGGACTTAGCGGGAGACTCGACTACAATGAGCAGTTCTTC. Its protein product is CSAVGLSGRLDYNEQFF.

The chain uses TRBV6-5 and TRBJ1-4, with D possibly matching TRBD1 (5 bases). Trimming removed 0 bases at V and 0 bases at J, with 14 bases between. This CDR3 is built from 18 residues. Germline lookup yields CDR1 MNHEY and CDR2 SVGAGI. CDR3 nucleotide sequence: TGTGCCAGCAGTTACTCCACGGGACGAACTGCAACTAATGAAAAACTGTTTTTT. This gives the protein CASSYSTGRTATNEKLFF.

The CDR3 reads CSARQLGELFF. DNA for the CDR3: TGCAGTGCCCGCCAGCTCGGGGAGCTGTTTTTT. This sequence joins TRBV20-1 and TRBJ2-2; no definite D call. Germline loops: CDR1 DFQATT, CDR2 SNEGSKA (reference sequence). With 6 bases removed from V and 7 bases from J, the gap between germline ends came to 9 bases. The CDR3 runs to 11 residues.

The table lists this clonotype with a few counts. V and J are TRBV7-2 and TRBJ1-2; tentative D call: TRBD1 (5 bases). Germline CDR1 and CDR2: SGHTA and FQGNSA. V dropped 2 bases and J dropped 0 bases, with 10 bases sitting between them. This CDR3 spans 15 amino acids. The CDR3, as DNA: TGTGCCAGCAGCTTAAATACAGGAGCTAACTATGGCTACACCTTC. It encodes CASSLNTGANYGYTF. The full variable domain, rest sourced from reference TRBV7-2 and TRBJ1-2, is GAGVSQSPSNKVTEKGKDVELRCDPISGHTALYWYRQSLGQGLEFLIYFQGNSAPDKSGLPSDRFSAERTGGSVSTLTIQRTQQEDSAVYLCASSLNTGANYGYTFGSGTRLTVV.

This clonotype was observed a handful of times. V and J are TRBV6-5 and TRBJ2-2, with D possibly matching TRBD2 (6 bases). The CDR3 is made up of 16 amino acids. CDR1 and CDR2 (germline): MNHEY, SVGAGI. Trimming removed 4 bases at V and 0 bases at J, with 12 bases between. Here the CDR3 reads CASSFRGETNTGELFF. CDR3 DNA: TGTGCCAGCAGTTTCCGCGGGGAAACGAACACCGGGGAGCTGTTTTTT.

This chain connects TRBV5-4 to TRBJ2-1, with 9 nucleotides matching TRBD2. The CDR3 has 15 residues. With 5 bases clipped from V and 3 bases from J, the junction kept 6 bases outside the gene matches. Germline V gives CDR1 SGHNT, CDR2 YYREEE (reference sequence). The CDR3 loop reads CASRDSGRGYNEQFF. CDR3 nucleotides: TGTGCCAGCAGAGATAGCGGGAGAGGCTACAATGAGCAGTTCTTC.

V is TRBV7-9 and J is TRBJ2-7; D is undetermined. V gave up 5 bases and J gave up 2 bases, with 16 bases separating them. Per the germline V gene, CDR1 is SEHNR and CDR2 is FQNEAQ (reference sequence). This CDR3 is 15 amino acids long. The CDR3 coding sequence is TGTGCCAGCAGCCAGATGGAAGCCCTAGCCTACGAGCAGTACTTC. Its translation is CASSQMEALAYEQYF.

The chain carries TRBV9 and TRBJ1-2; the D gene is possibly TRBD1 (6 bases). The CDR3 sequence is 16 residues long. Germline V gene lookup returns CDR1 SGDLS and CDR2 YYNGEE. With 0 bases removed from V and 0 bases from J, the gap between germline ends came to 12 bases. In DNA, the CDR3 is TGTGCCAGCAGCGTAGGAGATGGACAGACTAACTATGGCTACACCTTC. As protein: CASSVGDGQTNYGYTF.

The chain recombines TRBV6-5 with TRBJ2-3, with D unresolved. The CDR3 has 13 amino acids. The V end was cut by 4 bases, the J end by 5 bases, with 10 bases between. CDR1 is MNHEY, CDR2 SVGAGI, per germline. The CDR3 DNA sequence: TGTGCCAGCAGTTTGCTTGGACGAGATACGCAGTATTTT. As protein: CASSLLGRDTQYF.

In its sample, this clonotype was seen a few times. This chain joins TRBV4-3 and TRBJ2-5; 8 bases map to TRBD2. The CDR3 runs to 15 residues. CDR1 is LGHNA, CDR2 YSLEER, per germline. The J segment lost 9 bases and the V segment lost 0 bases, leaving 9 bases of the junction unmatched. CDR3 region: CASSQDGLAGRAQYF. The CDR3 nucleotides are TGCGCCAGCAGCCAAGATGGGCTAGCGGGCAGGGCCCAGTACTTC.

In DNA form, the CDR3 reads TGCAGCGTGCAATCGGGAAGAGGGGAAGGTGAGCAGTTCTTC. Encoded protein: CSVQSGRGEGEQFF. V usage is TRBV29-1 and J usage is TRBJ2-1, with D perhaps TRBD1 or TRBD2 (5 bases each). Trimming took 6 bases from V and 9 from J, leaving 21 bases between them. Looked up from germline, CDR1 is SQVTM and CDR2 is ANQGSEA. The CDR3 consists of 14 residues.

DNA for the CDR3: TGTGCCAGCAGATCACCTGGGACAGGGGGCTACGAGCAGTACTTC. Amino acids: CASRSPGTGGYEQYF. The chain couples TRBV28 to TRBJ2-7, with 11 bases matching TRBD1. After removal of 6 bases from V and 3 bases from J, the junction contained 7 bases not matched to a gene. The CDR3 totals 15 residues. Germline-derived CDR1 and CDR2 are MDHEN and SYDVKM.

The V gene is TRBV6-1, the J gene TRBJ1-2, with a tentative D call TRBD1 (5 bases). The CDR3 has 12 residues. Trimming left V 10 bases short and J 5 bases short, with 14 bases between. From germline, CDR1 is MNHNS and CDR2 SASEGT. The CDR3 DNA sequence: TGTGCCACCCAAAAGTGGGGGTATGGCTACACCTTC. Amino acids: CATQKWGYGYTF.

This clonotype turned up a few times. This sequence joins TRBV6-2 or TRBV6-3 and TRBJ2-2, with D unresolved. This CDR3 region has 13 residues. Germline V gene lookup returns CDR1 MNHEY and CDR2 SVGEGT. The V and J ends lost 4 bases and 4 bases respectively, with 7 bases between them. In nucleotides, the CDR3 is TGTGCCAGCAGTTGGATGAGCACCGGGGAGCTGTTTTTT. This translates into CASSWMSTGELFF.

This clonotype was observed a handful of times. The V gene is TRBV7-6, the J gene TRBJ2-1; TRBD2 matches at 8 bases. Germline lookup yields CDR1 SGHVS and CDR2 FNYEAQ. The V gene end was trimmed by 3 bases and the J gene end by 9 bases; junction bases not matched to a gene: 4. This CDR3 has 13 amino acids. CDR3 DNA: TGTGCCAGCAGCTTCGGGGGGGGTTCTGAGCAGTTCTTC. Amino acid sequence: CASSFGGGSEQFF. Full variable domain (remainder filled in from reference TRBV7-6 and TRBJ2-1): GAGVSQSPRYKVTKRGQDVALRCDPISGHVSLYWYRQALGQGPEFLTYFNYEAQQDKSGLPNDRFSAERPEGSISTLTIQRTEQRDSAMYRCASSFGGGSEQFFGPGTRLTVL.

This clonotype was counted a few times. The chain joins TRBV5-1 to TRBJ1-3; D is unresolved. In germline, CDR1 is SGHRS, CDR2 YFSETQ. Trimming stripped 4 bases from V and 1 base from J, with 9 bases between. There are 14 residues in the CDR3. CDR3 DNA: TGCGCCAGCAGCCCCCCGAGTTCTGGAAACACCATATATTTT. Translated: CASSPPSSGNTIYF.

This clonotype was detected only a few times. The rearrangement joins TRBV12-3 or TRBV12-4 to TRBJ2-1, with D possibly TRBD2 on 5 matching bases. The CDR3 runs to 15 residues. Trimming stripped 5 bases from V and 4 bases from J, with 15 bases between. This chain's CDR3 is CASSEGGTGYNEQFF. The CDR3 nucleotides are TGTGCCAGCAGTGAAGGTGGAACGGGATACAATGAGCAGTTCTTC.

This clonotype was detected only a few times. The chain recombines TRBV7-6 with TRBJ2-5; D is unresolved. The CDR3 sequence is 14 residues long. The ends were cut back, 5 bases at V and 2 bases at J, with 12 bases in the middle. CDR1 is SGHVS, CDR2 FNYEAQ, per germline. CDR3 sequence reads: CASSPHAGQETQYF. For the CDR3, the DNA is TGTGCCAGCAGCCCCCACGCCGGGCAAGAGACCCAGTACTTC.

This clonotype was detected ten times or more. The chain carries TRBV10-3 and TRBJ2-2; 11 nucleotides agree with TRBD2. The CDR3 extends over 16 amino acids. V was clipped by 6 bases and J by 1 base; unmatched bases: 4. In germline, CDR1 is ENHRY, CDR2 SYGVKD. Here the CDR3 reads CAIRPTSGRNTGELFF. CDR3 coding DNA: TGTGCCATCAGACCTACTAGCGGGAGGAACACCGGGGAGCTGTTTTTT.

The rearrangement links TRBV29-1 to TRBJ2-7; TRBD1 might be the D (6 bases). The CDR3 runs to 13 residues. V lost 3 bases, J lost 6 bases, and 15 bases lay in between. CDR1 is SQVTM, CDR2 ANQGSEA, per germline. The CDR3 DNA reads as TGCAGCGTTGAGTCAAGGACAGTCGGCGAGCAGTACTTC. It codes for CSVESRTVGEQYF.